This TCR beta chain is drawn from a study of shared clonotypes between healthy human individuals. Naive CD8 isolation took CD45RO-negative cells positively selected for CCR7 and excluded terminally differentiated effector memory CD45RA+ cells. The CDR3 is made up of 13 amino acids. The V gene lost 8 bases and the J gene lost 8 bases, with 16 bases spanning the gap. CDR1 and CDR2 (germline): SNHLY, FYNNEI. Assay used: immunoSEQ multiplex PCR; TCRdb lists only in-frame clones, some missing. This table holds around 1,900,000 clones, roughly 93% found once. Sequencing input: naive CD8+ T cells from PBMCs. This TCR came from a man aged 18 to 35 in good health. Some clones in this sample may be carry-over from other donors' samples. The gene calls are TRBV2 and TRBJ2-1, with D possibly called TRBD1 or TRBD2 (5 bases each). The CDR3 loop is CASGVGVKDEQFF. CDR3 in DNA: TGTGCCAGCGGGGTGGGGGTAAAGGATGAGCAGTTCTTC.